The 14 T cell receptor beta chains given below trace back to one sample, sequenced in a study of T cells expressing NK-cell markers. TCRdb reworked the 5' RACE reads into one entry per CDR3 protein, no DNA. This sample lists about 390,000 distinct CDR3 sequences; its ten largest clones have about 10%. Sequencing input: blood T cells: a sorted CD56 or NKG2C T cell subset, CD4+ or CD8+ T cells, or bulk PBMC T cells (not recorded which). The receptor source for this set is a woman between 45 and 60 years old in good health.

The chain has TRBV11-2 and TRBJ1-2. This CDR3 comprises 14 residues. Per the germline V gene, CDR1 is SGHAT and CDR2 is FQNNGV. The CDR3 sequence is CASSRADSNYGYTF.

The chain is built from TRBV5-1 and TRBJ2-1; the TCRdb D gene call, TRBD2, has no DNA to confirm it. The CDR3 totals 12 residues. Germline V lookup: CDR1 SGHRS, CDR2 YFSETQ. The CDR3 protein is CASSREGNEQFF.

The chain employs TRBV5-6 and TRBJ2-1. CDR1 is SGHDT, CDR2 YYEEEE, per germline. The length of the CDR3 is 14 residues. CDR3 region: CASSSVRSGNEQFF.

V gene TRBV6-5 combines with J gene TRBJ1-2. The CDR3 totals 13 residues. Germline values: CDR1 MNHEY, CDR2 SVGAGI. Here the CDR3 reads CASSPSRIWGYTF.

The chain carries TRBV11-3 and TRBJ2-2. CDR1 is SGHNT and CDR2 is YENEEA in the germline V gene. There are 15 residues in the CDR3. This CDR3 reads CASSLAWRDTGELFF.

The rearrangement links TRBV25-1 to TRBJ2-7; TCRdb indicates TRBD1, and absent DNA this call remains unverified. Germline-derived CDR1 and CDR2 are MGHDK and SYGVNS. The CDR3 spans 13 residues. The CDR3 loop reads CASYRDGVYEQYF.

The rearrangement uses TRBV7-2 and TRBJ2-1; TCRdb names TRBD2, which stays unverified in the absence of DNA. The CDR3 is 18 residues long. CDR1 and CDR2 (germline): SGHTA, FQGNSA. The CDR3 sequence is CASSLGLASWTEGNEQFF.

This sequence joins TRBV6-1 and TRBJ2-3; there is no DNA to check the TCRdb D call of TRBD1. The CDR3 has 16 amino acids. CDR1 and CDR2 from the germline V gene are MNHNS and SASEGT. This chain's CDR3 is CASSEIPGGGSDTQYF.

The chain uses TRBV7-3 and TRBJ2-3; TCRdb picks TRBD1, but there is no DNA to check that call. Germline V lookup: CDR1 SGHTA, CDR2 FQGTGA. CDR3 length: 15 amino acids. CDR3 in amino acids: CASSRKGSSTDTQYF.

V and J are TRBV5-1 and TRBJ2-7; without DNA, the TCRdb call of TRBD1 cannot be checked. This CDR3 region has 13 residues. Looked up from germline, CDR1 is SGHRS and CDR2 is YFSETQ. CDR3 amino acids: CASSPDRAYEQYF.

This CDR3 is CSARDRGNNSPLHF. This chain connects TRBV20-1 to TRBJ1-6; the TCRdb call, TRBD1, lacks DNA for checking. Germline assignment: CDR1 DFQATT and CDR2 SNEGSKA (reference sequence). The CDR3 totals 14 residues.

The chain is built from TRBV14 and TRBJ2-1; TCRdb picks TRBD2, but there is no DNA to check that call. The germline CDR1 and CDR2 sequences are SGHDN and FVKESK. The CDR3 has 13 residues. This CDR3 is CASSQDLVAEQFF.

The CDR3 region is CASSLLDRGEQYF. The gene calls are TRBV12-3 or TRBV12-4 and TRBJ2-7; the TCRdb D gene call, TRBD1, has no DNA to confirm it. The CDR3 contains 13 residues.

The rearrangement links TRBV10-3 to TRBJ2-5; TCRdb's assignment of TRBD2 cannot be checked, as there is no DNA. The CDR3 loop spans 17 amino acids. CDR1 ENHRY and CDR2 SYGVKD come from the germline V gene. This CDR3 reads CATSAGTSGTKGETQYF.